A selection of T cell receptor beta chains follows, all from one sample in a study of blood T cell repertoires in COVID-19. Generated by immunoSEQ multiplex PCR, the TCRdb table keeps only in-frame clones and is missing some. The sample has about 160,000 clones, around 75% seen once. Sample: peripheral blood. The origin of the receptors is an elderly woman with acute or convalescent COVID-19. CDR3s leave out the opening cysteine and the closing phenylalanine or tryptophan.

v_gene	j_gene	CDR3aa
TRBV5-1	TRBJ2-1	ASSAGQGPSNEQF
TRBV6-5	TRBJ1-1	ASSYRRTGGNTEAF
TRBV24-1	TRBJ2-7	AGEPHDRAYEQY
TRBV5-4	TRBJ2-1	ASSPGQGRGEQF
TRBV28	TRBJ2-1	ASSLFTLAGVVNEQF
TRBV2	TRBJ2-3	ASSARVSTDTQY
TRBV5-1	TRBJ2-5	ASNWAGDLRETQY
TRBV19	TRBJ2-2	ASKRQGLGMLRTGELF
TRBV30	TRBJ1-2	AWSKLMGADGYT
TRBV19	TRBJ1-2	ASRHLANYGYT
TRBV6-5	TRBJ1-5	ASSPGDTDQPQH
TRBV7-6	TRBJ2-7	ASSLGGGQGDEQY
TRBV19	TRBJ2-3	ASTIGPSGASSTDTQY
TRBV12-3/TRBV12-4	TRBJ2-3	ASNLYGADTQY
TRBV6-1	TRBJ1-2	ASSDPSLGGHGYT
TRBV6-6	TRBJ1-5	ASRDNNQPQH
TRBV27	TRBJ1-1	ASSFGGTGTEAF
TRBV15	TRBJ2-7	ATSRARQGGNEQY
TRBV28	TRBJ2-1	ASSFGTYYNEQF
TRBV24-1	TRBJ2-5	ATSDSGQQETQY
TRBV18	TRBJ2-3	ASSHGTGGRADTQY
TRBV6-5	TRBJ1-1	ASSIGQYTEAF
TRBV18	TRBJ1-1	ASSPLSGTEAF
TRBV5-5	TRBJ2-7	ASSLFSGQLSEQY
TRBV29-1	TRBJ1-5	SVGGGPDQPQH
TRBV5-4	TRBJ2-7	ASSPRGGDAKENEQY
TRBV2	TRBJ1-1	ASSERGEAF
TRBV12-5	TRBJ1-1	ASGLSFLGQPTEAF
TRBV5-1	TRBJ1-1	ASSSPHGQGGSNTEAF
TRBV28	TRBJ1-4	ASSLAGEATNEKLF
TRBV7-9	TRBJ2-5	ASSLEGPGGTQY
TRBV18	TRBJ1-4	ASSPGRNEKLF
TRBV7-2	TRBJ2-7	ASSLAGQGREQY
TRBV19	TRBJ1-1	ASSIRGQATEAF
TRBV2	TRBJ1-2	ASSLSKPGGGYT
TRBV11-1	TRBJ2-3	AIKTGGGTDTQY
TRBV5-1	TRBJ1-1	ASSFPDRGNTEAF
TRBV5-8	TRBJ2-1	ASSHYGGATYNEQF
TRBV10-1	TRBJ1-1	ASSEPTGDRNTEAF
TRBV13	TRBJ1-2	ASSLAAVNGYT
TRBV5-1	TRBJ1-2	ASSLAGTANYGYT
TRBV9	TRBJ1-5	ASSVLSNQPQH
TRBV27	TRBJ2-7	ASSSGAVTTYEQY
TRBV11-2	TRBJ1-1	ASSLAVNTEAF
TRBV6-5	TRBJ1-5	ASSWDRSNQPQH
TRBV5-5	TRBJ1-5	ASSQGTVSNQPQH
TRBV30	TRBJ1-6	AWRGDRVAYSPLH
TRBV3-1/TRBV3-2	TRBJ2-1	ASSQTSAGGEQF
TRBV20-1	TRBJ2-1	SAERYNEQF
TRBV2	TRBJ2-7	ASSEDRRSYEQY
TRBV11-2	TRBJ1-1	ASSLEVRGEAF